This entry is about one T cell receptor (beta chain). Its antigen is not identified. This sample is drawn from a study of cytomegalovirus exposure and HLA in healthy donors. Points from the study as a whole: In a later analysis, TCR beta V- and J-gene trimming was associated with a missense DCLRE1C variant.

Germline loops: CDR1 MDHEN, CDR2 SYDVKM. The V gene lost 7 bases and the J gene lost 5 bases, with 19 bases spanning the gap. This CDR3 has 15 residues. Use of 60 Vbeta and 13 Jbeta primers characterized the PCR. Only in-frame clones appear in the TCRdb table, and some are missing; sequencing was by immunoSEQ multiplex PCR. Of a few hundred thousand clones listed, nearly 80% are singletons. The source of this sequence is a man aged 18 to 30 in good health and CMV-seronegative. Sequenced material: PBMCs. The chain links TRBV28 to TRBJ2-3, with a possible D match to TRBD2 (6 bases). This CDR3 is CASTSGGAGQDTQYF. Here the CDR3 DNA reads TGTGCCAGCACTTCCGGCGGGGCTGGTCAAGATACGCAGTATTTT.